This is a list of T cell receptor beta chains from one sample in a study of control samples from healthy donors and cancer patients. Assay: immunoSEQ multiplex PCR; the TCRdb copy retains only in-frame clones and omits some. This sample yields over 150,000 clones, of which about 94% are seen a single time; 5% to 6.5% belongs to the top ten. Material for sequencing was blood. These receptors originate from a man aged 35-49 years in good health. The conserved cysteine and the conserved F or W are not part of the CDR3 here. The order of the fields is V gene, clone size, D gene, CDR3 protein. The D gene is left open where the match is weak. Size is stated for part of the rows, as once, few or many counts, or as a class when the clone is expanded.

>TRBV5-1|-|-
ASSLRQDNSPLH
>TRBV6-1|-|-
ASSQMGHNGPG
>TRBV25-1|-|-
ASSELLPPVQY
>TRBV28|-|-
ASSLYVGGSTEAF
>TRBV6-5|-|TRBD1
ASRTGLGNTEAF
>TRBV7-9|-|-
ASSPRLGEGNAEAF
>TRBV27|-|-
ASSPGFTDTQY
>TRBV27|-|TRBD2
ASSLYQRGLTDTQY
>TRBV5-1|-|TRBD2
ASSLWRGEADTQY
>TRBV6-2/TRBV6-3|-|TRBD1
ASSWGQGPSPLH
>TRBV28|-|TRBD1
ASSPQGAPNEKLF
>TRBV5-1|-|TRBD1
ASSSTGGWTEAF
>TRBV6-7|-|TRBD1
ASRYRDRFQATNEKLF
>TRBV2|-|-
ASRPQAGSGNTIY
>TRBV24-1|-|TRBD1
ATSAWDRGYGYT
>TRBV5-1|-|-
ASSLTRVSKAF
>TRBV4-3|-|TRBD2
ASSQDGLAASRGNEQF
>TRBV11-2|-|-
ASSLEWGRFMNTEAF
>TRBV29-1|-|-
SSGLNTEAF
>TRBV4-1|-|TRBD2
ASSQGLAGGRGEQF
>TRBV7-2|-|-
ASSGEGVRSIQY
>TRBV3-1/TRBV3-2|-|-
ASSLGRLNSGANVLT
>TRBV5-4|-|-
ASSLGQGPNAEAF
>TRBV27|-|-
ASSLGWAQPQH
>TRBV6-6|-|-
ATRAGQQIWYGYT
>TRBV28|-|-
ASSPGLGGYT
>TRBV5-1|-|-
ASSIGEPTNYGYT
>TRBV6-5|few|-
ASSPRQVVGDTIY
>TRBV7-9|once|TRBD1
ASSPEWGTGNQPQH
>TRBV11-2|-|-
ASSFQGRGPGELF
>TRBV25-1|once|-
ASSPLGGDRGYEQY
>TRBV9|-|-
ASSDGTYGYT
>TRBV14|-|-
ASSQGGDPILAKNIQY
>TRBV11-2|-|TRBD2
ASSILSGATDTQY
>TRBV6-5|-|-
ASSYTRSRVPSF
>TRBV27|-|TRBD2
ASSLAGGYYNEQF
>TRBV20-1|-|-
SASLARELYNSPLH
>TRBV6-6|-|-
ASRKRTGELF
>TRBV6-5|-|-
ASTTTGTFSEKLF
>TRBV6-6|-|TRBD1
ASSYDRGNTEAF